This T cell receptor (beta chain) emerged from a study of shared clonotypes between healthy human individuals. On this clone: Other DNA sequences in the same sample also yield this CDR3.

The germline V gene encodes CDR1 SGDLS and CDR2 YYNGEE. This CDR3 has 15 amino acids. V dropped 0 bases and J dropped 1 base, with 11 bases sitting between them. This table comes from immunoSEQ multiplex PCR, and its TCRdb copy is limited to in-frame clones, with some not included. The sample carries millions of clones, just over 90% recorded once. Naive CD8 cells comprised CD45RO-negative, CCR7-positively selected cells, excluding terminally differentiated effector memory CD45RA+ cells. The genes are TRBV9 and TRBJ2-7, with D maybe TRBD2 (6 bases). Input material: naive CD8+ T cells from PBMCs. This clonotype was obtained from a man between 18 and 29 years old in good health. Some clones in this sample may be carry-over from other donors' samples. CDR3 nucleotides: TGTGCCAGCAGCGTAGGAGCAGGGACTTCCTACGAGCAGTACTTC. It specifies CASSVGAGTSYEQYF.